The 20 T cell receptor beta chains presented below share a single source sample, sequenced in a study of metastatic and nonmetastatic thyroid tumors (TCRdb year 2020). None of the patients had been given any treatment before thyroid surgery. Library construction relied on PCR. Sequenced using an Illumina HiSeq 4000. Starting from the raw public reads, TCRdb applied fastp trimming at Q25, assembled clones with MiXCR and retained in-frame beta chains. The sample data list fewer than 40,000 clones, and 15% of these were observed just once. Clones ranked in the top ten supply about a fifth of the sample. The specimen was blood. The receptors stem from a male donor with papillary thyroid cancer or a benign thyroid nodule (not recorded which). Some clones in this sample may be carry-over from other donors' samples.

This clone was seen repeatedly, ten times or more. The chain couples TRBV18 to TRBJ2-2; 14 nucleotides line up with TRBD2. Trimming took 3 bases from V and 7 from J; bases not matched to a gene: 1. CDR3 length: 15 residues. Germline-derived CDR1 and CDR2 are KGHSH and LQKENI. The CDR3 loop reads CASSPGLAGVGELFF. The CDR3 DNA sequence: TGTGCCAGCTCACCGGGACTAGCGGGAGTCGGGGAGCTGTTTTTT.

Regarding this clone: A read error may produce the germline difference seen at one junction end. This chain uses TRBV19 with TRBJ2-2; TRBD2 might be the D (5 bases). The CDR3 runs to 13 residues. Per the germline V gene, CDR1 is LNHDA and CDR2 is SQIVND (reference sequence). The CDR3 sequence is CASRNVVTGELYF. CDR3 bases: TGTGCCAGTAGGAATGTGGTCACCGGGGAGCTGTATTTT. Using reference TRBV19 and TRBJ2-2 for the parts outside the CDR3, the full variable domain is DGGITQSPKYLFRKEGQNVTLSCEQNLNHDAMYWYRQDPGQGLRLIYYSQIVNDFQKGDIAEGYSVSREKKESFPLTVTSAQKNPTAFYLCASRNVVTGELYFGEGSRLTVL.

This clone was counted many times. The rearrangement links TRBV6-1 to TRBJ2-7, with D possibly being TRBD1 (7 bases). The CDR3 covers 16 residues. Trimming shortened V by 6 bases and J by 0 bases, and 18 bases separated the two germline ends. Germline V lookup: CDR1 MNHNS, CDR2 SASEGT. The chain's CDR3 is CASSPGDSRVSYEQYF. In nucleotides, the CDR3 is TGTGCCAGCAGCCCGGGGGACAGCCGAGTCTCCTACGAGCAGTACTTC.

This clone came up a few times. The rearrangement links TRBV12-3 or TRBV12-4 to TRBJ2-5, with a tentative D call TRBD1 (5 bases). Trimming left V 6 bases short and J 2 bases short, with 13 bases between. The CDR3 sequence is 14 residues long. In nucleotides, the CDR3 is TGTGCCAGCAGCTTACAGGAGACGCAAGAGACCCAGTACTTC. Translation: CASSLQETQETQYF.

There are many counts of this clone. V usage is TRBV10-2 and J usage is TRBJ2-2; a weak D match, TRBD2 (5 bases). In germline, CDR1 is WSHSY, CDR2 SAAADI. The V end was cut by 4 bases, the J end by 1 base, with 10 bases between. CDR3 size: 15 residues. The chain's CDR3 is CASSVQAVNTGELFF. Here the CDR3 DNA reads TGCGCCAGCAGTGTTCAAGCGGTGAACACCGGGGAGCTGTTTTTT.

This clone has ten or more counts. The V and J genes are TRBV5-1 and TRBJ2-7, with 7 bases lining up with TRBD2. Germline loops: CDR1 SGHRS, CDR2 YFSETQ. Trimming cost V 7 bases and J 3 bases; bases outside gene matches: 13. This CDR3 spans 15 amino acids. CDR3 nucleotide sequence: TGCGCCAGCCGAAGCTTGGGGGGGGGAGGCTACGAGCAGTACTTC. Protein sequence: CASRSLGGGGYEQYF. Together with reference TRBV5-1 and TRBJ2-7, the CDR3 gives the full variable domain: KAGVTQTPRYLIKTRGQQVTLSCSPISGHRSVSWYQQTPGQGLQFLFEYFSETQRNKGNFPGRFSGRQFSNSRSEMNVSTLELGDSALYLCASRSLGGGGYEQYFGPGTRLTVT.

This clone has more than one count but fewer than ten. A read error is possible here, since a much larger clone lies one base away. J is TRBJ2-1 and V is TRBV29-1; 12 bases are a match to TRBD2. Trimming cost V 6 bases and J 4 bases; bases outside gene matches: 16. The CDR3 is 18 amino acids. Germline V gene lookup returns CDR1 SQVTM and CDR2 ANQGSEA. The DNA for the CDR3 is TGCAGCGTCCCCTCGATAAGGCTAGCGGGAGGGGGATACAATGAGCAGTTCTTC. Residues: CSVPSIRLAGGGYNEQFF.

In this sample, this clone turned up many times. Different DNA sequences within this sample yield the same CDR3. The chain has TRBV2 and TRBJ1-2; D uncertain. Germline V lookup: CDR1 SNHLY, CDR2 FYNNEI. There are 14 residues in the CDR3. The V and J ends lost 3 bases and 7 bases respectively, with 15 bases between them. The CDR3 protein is CASSDFPVLLGYTF. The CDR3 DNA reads TGTGCCAGCAGTGACTTCCCTGTCTTGCTTGGCTACACCTTC.

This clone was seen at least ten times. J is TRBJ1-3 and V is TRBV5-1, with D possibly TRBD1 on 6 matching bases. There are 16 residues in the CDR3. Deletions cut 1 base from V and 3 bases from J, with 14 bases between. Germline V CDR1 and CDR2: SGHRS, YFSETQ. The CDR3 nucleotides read TGCGCCAGCAGCTTGACAGGGCTGAGAGATGGAAACACCATATATTTT. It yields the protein CASSLTGLRDGNTIYF.

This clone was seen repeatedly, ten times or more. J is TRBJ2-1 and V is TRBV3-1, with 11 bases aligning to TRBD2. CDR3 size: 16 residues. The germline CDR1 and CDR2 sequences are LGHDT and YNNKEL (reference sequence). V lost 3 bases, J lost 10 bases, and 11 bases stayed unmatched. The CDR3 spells CASSQSQTGTSGEQFF. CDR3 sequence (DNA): TGTGCCAGCAGCCAGAGCCAAACCGGGACTAGCGGAGAGCAGTTCTTC.

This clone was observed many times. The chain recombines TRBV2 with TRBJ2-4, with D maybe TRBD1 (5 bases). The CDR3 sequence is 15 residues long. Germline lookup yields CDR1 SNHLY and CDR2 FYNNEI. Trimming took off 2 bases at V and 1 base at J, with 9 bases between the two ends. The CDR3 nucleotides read TGTGCCAGCAGTGAACGGGCAGGGGCCAAAAACATTCAGTACTTC. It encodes CASSERAGAKNIQYF.

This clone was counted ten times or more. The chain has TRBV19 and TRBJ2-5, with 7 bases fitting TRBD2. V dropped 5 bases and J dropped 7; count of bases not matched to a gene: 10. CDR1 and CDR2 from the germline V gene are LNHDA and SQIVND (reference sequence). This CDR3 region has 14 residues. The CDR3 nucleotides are TGTGCCAGTAGTCAATCGGGGAGGGCCGTGACCCAGTACTTC. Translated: CASSQSGRAVTQYF.

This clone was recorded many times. CDR3 DNA: TGCGCCAGCAGCCAAGATTTGGGCGGCGGCTATGGCTACACCTTC. This sequence encodes CASSQDLGGGYGYTF. The rearrangement uses TRBV4-3 and TRBJ1-2; no clear D gene. Germline values: CDR1 LGHNA, CDR2 YSLEER. This CDR3 contains 15 residues. Trimming took off 0 bases at V and 4 bases at J, with 12 bases between the two ends.

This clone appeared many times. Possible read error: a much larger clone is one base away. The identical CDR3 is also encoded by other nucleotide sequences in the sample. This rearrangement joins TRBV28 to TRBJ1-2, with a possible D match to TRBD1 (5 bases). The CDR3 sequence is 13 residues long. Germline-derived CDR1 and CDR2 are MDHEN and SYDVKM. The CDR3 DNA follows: TGCGCCAGCAGTTTATTGGGGGACGGGGGCTACACCTTC. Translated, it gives CASSLLGDGGYTF.

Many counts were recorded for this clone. DNA for the CDR3: TGCGCCAGCAGCCAAGACTGGGGGTTGAGCACAGATACGCAGTATTTT. Its protein is CASSQDWGLSTDTQYF. This chain joins TRBV4-3 and TRBJ2-3; D tentatively fits TRBD1 or TRBD2 (5 bases each). CDR3 length: 16 amino acids. CDR1 LGHNA and CDR2 YSLEER come from the germline V gene. The germline V and J ends were trimmed by 0 bases and 0 bases, with 10 bases remaining between them.

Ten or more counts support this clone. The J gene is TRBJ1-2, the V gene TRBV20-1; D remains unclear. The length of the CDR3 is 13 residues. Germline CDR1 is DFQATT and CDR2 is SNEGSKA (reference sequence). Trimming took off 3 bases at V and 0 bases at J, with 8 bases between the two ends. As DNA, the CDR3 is TGCAGTGCTAGTGAGGGAGCTAACTATGGCTACACCTTC. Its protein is CSASEGANYGYTF.

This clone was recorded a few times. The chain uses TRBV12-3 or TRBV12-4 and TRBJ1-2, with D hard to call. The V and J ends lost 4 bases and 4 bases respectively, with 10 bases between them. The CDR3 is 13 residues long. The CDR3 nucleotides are TGTGCCAGCAGTTCCGGACCGACCTATGGCTACACCTTC. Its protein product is CASSSGPTYGYTF.

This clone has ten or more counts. CDR3 DNA sequence: TGTGCCAGCAGTTTTTCCGGGGAGACCCAGTACTTC. Amino acid sequence: CASSFSGETQYF. This chain joins TRBV6-1 and TRBJ2-5, with no clear D. Germline V gives CDR1 MNHNS, CDR2 SASEGT. Trimming stripped 5 bases from V and 5 bases from J, with 9 bases between. CDR3 length: 12 residues.

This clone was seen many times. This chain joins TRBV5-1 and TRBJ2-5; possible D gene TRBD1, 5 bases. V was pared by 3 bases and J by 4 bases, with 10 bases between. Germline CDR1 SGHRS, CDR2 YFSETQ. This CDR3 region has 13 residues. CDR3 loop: CASSSTRAETQYF. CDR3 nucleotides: TGCGCCAGCAGCTCGACCAGGGCAGAGACCCAGTACTTC.

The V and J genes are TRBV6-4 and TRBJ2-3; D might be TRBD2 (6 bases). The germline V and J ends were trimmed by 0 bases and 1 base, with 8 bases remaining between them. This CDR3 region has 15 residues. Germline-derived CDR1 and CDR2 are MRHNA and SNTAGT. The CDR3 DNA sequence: TGTGCCAGCAGTGACTCCTCGGGGGGCACAGATACGCAGTATTTT. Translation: CASSDSSGGTDTQYF.